This TCR beta chain was documented in a study of immune heterogeneity within non-small cell lung tumors. Study as a whole: It was found that the tumors were several squamous cell carcinomas, more than eight non-squamous carcinomas and 1 not otherwise specified. Study conclusions and caveats: While identical dominant CDR3 beta clonotypes recurred across tumor sites within a patient, high-frequency clones unique to individual sites also appeared. The correlation between local T-cell clonality and local tumor mutational burden was positive, moderate in strength and statistically significant, with R roughly 0.36.

This CDR3 region has 15 residues. Trimming cost V 4 bases and J 7 bases; bases outside gene matches: 5. The TCR beta CDR3 region underwent multiplex PCR amplification with 32 V and 13 J primers. TCRdb used MiXCR to reprocess the multiplex PCR reads, holding one entry per CDR3 protein. The sample shows 8,500 to 13,000 distinct CDR3 sequences, roughly 30% of them seen only once. Sample share makes this clonotype medium-sized. The antigen is not known. Bulk tumor genomic DNA, 450 to 600 ng per sample, was the template. Primary tumors were biopsied several times each, far apart, intraoperatively. Newly diagnosed with untreated non-small cell lung cancer, the patients underwent curative surgery. The donors had newly diagnosed non-small cell lung cancer and underwent surgery intended to cure it.

The chain combines TRBV12-3 or TRBV12-4 with TRBJ2-7; TRBD2 agrees at 15 bases. The specimen sequenced was lung tumor tissue. The origin of this receptor is a woman aged 55 to 70 with non-small cell lung cancer. The CDR3 nucleotides are TGTGCCAGCAGTTGGACTAGCGGGAGGGCCGGGGAGCAGTACTTC. It is translated as CASSWTSGRAGEQYF.